The clone carrying this T cell receptor (beta chain) came up a few times. The time point was: patch test 1, 2 weeks after DPC sensitization. Treatment of the sample: therapeutic diphenylcyclopropenone sensitization with weekly scalp DPC. Germline V gives CDR1 SNHLY, CDR2 FYNNEI. Trimming removed 5 bases from V and 0 bases from J, with 14 bases in between. The CDR3 length is 16 residues. The source of the sample is a study of human T cells and chemical hapten exposure. TCRdb redid the calling of the RACE reads with MiXCR, one entry per CDR3 protein. The table has some 400,000 distinct CDR3 sequences, approximately 5% seen once.

This TCR came from a woman in her 50s with alopecia areata. Some clones in this sample may be carry-over from other donors' samples. This chain joins TRBV2 and TRBJ1-3; tentative D call: TRBD1 (6 bases). Here the sequenced sample was whole blood, taken in connection with sensitization to the hapten diphenylcyclopropenone (DPC). In nucleotides, the CDR3 is TGTGCCAGCAGTTGGGGGGGGCCCCTCTCTGGAAACACCATATATTTT. Translation: CASSWGGPLSGNTIYF.